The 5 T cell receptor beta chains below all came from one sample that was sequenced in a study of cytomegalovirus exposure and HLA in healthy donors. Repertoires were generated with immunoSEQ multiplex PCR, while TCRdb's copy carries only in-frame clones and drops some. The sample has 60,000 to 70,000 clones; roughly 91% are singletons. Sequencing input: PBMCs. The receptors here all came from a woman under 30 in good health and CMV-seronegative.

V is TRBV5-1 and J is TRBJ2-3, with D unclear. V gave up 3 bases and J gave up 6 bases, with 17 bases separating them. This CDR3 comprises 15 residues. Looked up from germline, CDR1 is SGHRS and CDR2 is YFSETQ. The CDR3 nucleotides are TGCGCCAGCAGCTCCGAACCGGCGAGCGTGGATACGCAGTATTTT. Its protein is CASSSEPASVDTQYF.

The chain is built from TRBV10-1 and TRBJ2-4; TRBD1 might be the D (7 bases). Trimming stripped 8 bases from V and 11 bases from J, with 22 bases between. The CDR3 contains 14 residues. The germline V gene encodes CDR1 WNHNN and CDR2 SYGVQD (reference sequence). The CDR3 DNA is TGCGCCAGCCACTCCGGGACAGCGGAGCGGGTTCAGTACTTC. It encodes CASHSGTAERVQYF.

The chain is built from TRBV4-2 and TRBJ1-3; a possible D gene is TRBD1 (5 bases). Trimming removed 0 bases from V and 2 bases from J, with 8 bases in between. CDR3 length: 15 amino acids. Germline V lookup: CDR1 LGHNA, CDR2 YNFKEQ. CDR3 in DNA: TGTGCCAGCAGCCAAGAGGCAGGGCCTGGAAACACCATATATTTT. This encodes CASSQEAGPGNTIYF.

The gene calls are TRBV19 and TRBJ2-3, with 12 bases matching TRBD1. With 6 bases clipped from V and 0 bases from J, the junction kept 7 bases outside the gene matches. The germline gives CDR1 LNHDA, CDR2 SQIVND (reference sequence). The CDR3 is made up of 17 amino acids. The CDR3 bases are TGTGCCAGTAGGGTTCGGGACAGGGGGCCTAGCACAGATACGCAGTATTTT. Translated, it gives CASRVRDRGPSTDTQYF.

CDR3 amino acids: CASNPGLAVYEQYF. CDR3 coding DNA: TGTGCCAGCAACCCGGGACTAGCAGTCTACGAGCAGTACTTC. This chain links TRBV28 with TRBJ2-7; 9 nucleotides match TRBD2. Germline V lookup: CDR1 MDHEN, CDR2 SYDVKM. The trim removed 7 bases at V and 3 bases at J, leaving 7 bases unmatched. This CDR3 has 14 amino acids.